These 9 T cell receptor beta chains share one sample of origin, sequenced in a study of cytomegalovirus exposure and HLA in healthy donors. The PCR used 60 Vbeta and 13 Jbeta primers. Sequenced by immunoSEQ multiplex PCR; TCRdb stores in-frame clones only, minus some. The table lists about 170,000 clones, 77% of them singletons. Sequencing was performed on PBMCs. Receptor source: a woman aged 25 to 45 in good health and CMV-seropositive.

The chain joins TRBV2 to TRBJ2-3; possibly TRBD2 for D (5 bases). The CDR3 consists of 14 residues. The V gene lost 8 bases and the J gene lost 6 bases, with 18 bases spanning the gap. The germline CDR1 and CDR2 sequences are SNHLY and FYNNEI. CDR3 sequence reads: CASVELDSGDTQYF. DNA of the CDR3: TGTGCCAGCGTAGAGCTAGATTCGGGGGATACGCAGTATTTT.

This chain joins TRBV6-1 and TRBJ2-2, with D uncertain. The CDR3 spans 14 residues. The germline CDR1 and CDR2 sequences are MNHNS and SASEGT. V was cut by 2 bases and J by 1 base, with 5 bases left in between. CDR3 in DNA: TGTGCCAGCAGTGAATCCAGGAACACCGGGGAGCTGTTTTTT. It specifies CASSESRNTGELFF.

The V call is TRBV6-5, the J call TRBJ2-5; the match to TRBD2 covers 8 bases. The CDR3 is made up of 16 amino acids. Per germline, CDR1 MNHEY and CDR2 SVGAGI. Trimming at V came to 0 bases and at J to 5 bases, leaving 8 bases not matched to a gene. The CDR3 spells CASSYSSGGPEETQYF. The CDR3 DNA is TGTGCCAGCAGTTACTCATCGGGAGGGCCAGAGGAGACCCAGTACTTC.

This clone was seen only once. This chain uses TRBV7-9 with TRBJ2-7; 8 bases fit TRBD1. The CDR3 has 14 residues. V lost 3 bases and J lost 2; bases outside the gene matches: 3. Germline assignment: CDR1 SEHNR and CDR2 FQNEAQ (reference sequence). The CDR3 region has the DNA TGTGCCAGCAGCTTGACAGGGGACCCCTACGAGCAGTACTTC. Amino acid sequence: CASSLTGDPYEQYF. Combining the CDR3 with reference TRBV7-9 and TRBJ2-7 gives the whole variable domain DTGVSQNPRHKITKRGQNVTFRCDPISEHNRLYWYRQTLGQGPEFLTYFQNEAQLEKSRLLSDRFSAERPKGSFSTLEIQRTEQGDSAMYLCASSLTGDPYEQYFGPGTRLTVT.

This clone was seen more than once but under ten times. The chain recombines TRBV21-1 with TRBJ2-3; the DNA was not compared with TRBD1, the D call given in the table. TRBV21-1 is flagged as a pseudogene. This CDR3 is built from 15 residues. CDR3 residues: CASSWTGPSTDTQYF. CDR3 coding DNA: TGTGCCAGCTCGTGGACAGGGCCCAGCACAGATACGCAGTATTTT.

This clone was counted between two and nine times. The chain links TRBV19 to TRBJ1-2, with 7 bases matching TRBD1. CDR3 size: 17 residues. From germline, CDR1 is LNHDA and CDR2 SQIVND (reference sequence). V gave up 7 bases and J gave up 3 bases; unmatched junction bases: 17. CDR3 protein: CASITNGGGQEHYGYTF. The CDR3 bases are TGTGCCAGTATTACGAACGGGGGCGGACAGGAGCACTATGGCTACACCTTC.

The V and J genes are TRBV5-1 and TRBJ2-2; 8 nucleotides agree with TRBD1. The length of the CDR3 is 13 residues. Trimming removed 5 bases from V and 7 bases from J; junction bases left unmatched: 4. Germline V CDR1 and CDR2: SGHRS, YFSETQ. The CDR3 protein is CASSRGQGGELFF. The CDR3 region has the DNA TGCGCCAGCAGTCGCGGACAGGGCGGGGAGCTGTTTTTT.

The rearrangement joins TRBV9 to TRBJ2-7, with TRBD2 as a possible D gene (6 bases). The V gene lost 1 base and the J gene lost 7 bases, with 21 bases spanning the gap. The CDR3 spans 16 residues. Germline lookup yields CDR1 SGDLS and CDR2 YYNGEE. Here the CDR3 reads CASSVWTSGDLGEQYF. DNA for the CDR3: TGTGCCAGCAGCGTATGGACTTCGGGGGATCTGGGAGAGCAGTACTTC.

V and J are TRBV27 and TRBJ2-3; 8 bases map to TRBD1. This CDR3 spans 15 amino acids. Germline V gene sequence: CDR1 MNHEY, CDR2 SMNVEV (reference sequence). V lost 2 bases, J lost 4 bases, and 5 bases stayed unmatched. This chain's CDR3 is CASSLQTGVADTQYF. The CDR3, as DNA: TGTGCCAGCAGTTTACAGACAGGGGTGGCAGATACGCAGTATTTT.